The present T cell receptor (beta chain) was sequenced within a study of cytomegalovirus exposure and HLA in healthy donors. Assay used: immunoSEQ multiplex PCR; TCRdb lists only in-frame clones, some missing. The table includes about 280,000 clones, approximately 88% detected once. This CDR3 has 14 residues. The V gene end was trimmed by 9 bases and the J gene end by 2 bases; junction bases not matched to a gene: 4. Per germline, CDR1 LNHNV and CDR2 YYDKDF (reference sequence). The sample comprised PBMCs. The TCR sequence derives from a woman under 30 in good health and CMV-seronegative. The chain uses TRBV15 and TRBJ2-3; TRBD2 aligns across 11 bases. The CDR3 sequence is CATRLAGLTDTQYF. As DNA, the CDR3 is TGTGCCACACGACTAGCGGGACTCACAGATACGCAGTATTTT.